The sequence of this T cell receptor beta chain was determined in a study of T cells after yellow fever vaccination. Study-wide results and limits: One caveat is that FACS-sorted repertoires could contain abundant clonotypes contaminating from the bulk population. Some clonotypes were seen in both the CD4 and the CD8 compartments. These made up a small share and likely arose from convergent recombination. A weaker secondary response peaked on day 5, the primary on day 15.

This CDR3 comprises 13 residues. V was shortened by 2 bases and J by 0 bases, with 5 bases between the two germline ends. Germline V CDR1 and CDR2: SSHAT, FNYEAQ (reference sequence). Template switching with 5'RACE generated the TCR cDNA and added a universal primer site and UMIs. Via MiXCR, TCRdb re-called the 5' RACE reads, giving one row per CDR3 protein. The sample contains 100,000 to 150,000 distinct CDR3 sequences, over 8% of which appear only once. This clonotype showed up many times. Its antigen is undetermined. This rearrangement joins TRBV7-7 to TRBJ2-7; D remains ambiguous. The sequencing used CD8+ T cells sorted from PBMCs, collected on the day of the yellow fever booster vaccination. The sequence derives from a man aged 18 to 35 who received the YFV17D yellow fever vaccine. The CDR3 is CASSLSSSYEQYF. CDR3 nucleotide sequence: TGTGCCAGCAGCTTATCGAGCTCCTACGAGCAGTACTTC.